Listed below are T cell receptor beta chains from one sample, sequenced in a study of regulatory T cells in long-lasting Graves disease. TCRdb redid the calling of the multiplex PCR reads with MiXCR, one entry per CDR3 protein. The profile covers 200,000 to 250,000 distinct CDR3 sequences, with just over 20% appearing a single time and around 14% taken by the ten largest. The sample in question was peripheral blood mononuclear cells (PBMCs), obtained at new diagnosis, from a patient treated with antithyroid drugs. The source is a female donor with Graves disease. The CDR3 runs from the conserved cysteine through the conserved F or W. A D gene is named only where the DNA matches it firmly. Clone size, where shown, is once, few, many, or a class for clones that have expanded.

d_gene: TRBD2
j_gene: TRBJ2-7
v_gene: TRBV10-3
abundance: many
CDR3aa: CAISSGRNEQYF
CDR3nt: TGTGCCATCAGCAGCGGGAGGAACGAGCAGTACTTC

d_gene: -
j_gene: TRBJ2-4
v_gene: TRBV12-3/TRBV12-4
abundance: -
CDR3aa: CASSWSDTNIQYF
CDR3nt: TGTGCCAGCAGTTGGAGTGACACAAACATTCAGTACTTC

d_gene: -
j_gene: TRBJ2-7
v_gene: TRBV20-1
abundance: many
CDR3aa: CSARPPVYEQYF
CDR3nt: TGCAGTGCTAGACCCCCGGTCTACGAGCAGTACTTC

d_gene: -
j_gene: TRBJ1-3
v_gene: TRBV20-1
abundance: many
CDR3aa: CSARGGSGNTIYF
CDR3nt: TGCAGTGCTAGAGGGGGTTCTGGAAACACCATATATTTT

d_gene: TRBD1
j_gene: TRBJ1-2
v_gene: TRBV29-1
abundance: many
CDR3aa: CSVETGWDGYTF
CDR3nt: TGCAGCGTTGAGACAGGGTGGGACGGCTACACCTTC

d_gene: -
j_gene: TRBJ1-6
v_gene: TRBV10-3
abundance: many
CDR3aa: CATSSGLDSPLHF
CDR3nt: TGTGCCACCTCATCAGGTTTGGATTCACCCCTCCACTTT

d_gene: TRBD2
j_gene: TRBJ2-7
v_gene: TRBV20-1
abundance: many
CDR3aa: CSASSGYEQYF
CDR3nt: TGCAGTGCATCTAGCGGATACGAGCAGTACTTC

d_gene: -
j_gene: TRBJ2-5
v_gene: TRBV7-9
abundance: -
CDR3aa: CASSFWVQETQYF
CDR3nt: TGTGCCAGCAGCTTTTGGGTCCAAGAGACCCAGTACTTC

d_gene: -
j_gene: TRBJ2-7
v_gene: TRBV5-1
abundance: -
CDR3aa: CASSTTGFYEQYF
CDR3nt: TGCGCCAGCAGCACTACAGGGTTCTACGAGCAGTACTTC

d_gene: -
j_gene: TRBJ2-7
v_gene: TRBV4-1
abundance: many
CDR3aa: CASSQGDIGLRNEQYF
CDR3nt: TGCGCCAGCAGCCAAGGGGACATAGGGTTGAGAAACGAGCAGTACTTC

d_gene: TRBD2
j_gene: TRBJ2-7
v_gene: TRBV2
abundance: many
CDR3aa: CASSETASGRAESYEQYF
CDR3nt: TGTGCCAGCAGTGAGACGGCTAGCGGGAGGGCCGAATCCTACGAGCAGTACTTC

d_gene: -
j_gene: TRBJ1-5
v_gene: TRBV6-2/TRBV6-3
abundance: many
CDR3aa: CASSYSSAGPWPQHF
CDR3nt: TGTGCCAGCAGTTACTCGTCGGCAGGGCCTTGGCCCCAGCATTTT

d_gene: TRBD2
j_gene: TRBJ2-7
v_gene: TRBV20-1
abundance: many
CDR3aa: CSATELAGGHEQYF
CDR3nt: TGCAGTGCTACCGAGTTAGCGGGAGGCCACGAGCAGTACTTC

d_gene: -
j_gene: TRBJ2-3
v_gene: TRBV7-3
abundance: many
CDR3aa: CASSSRVVDTDTQYF
CDR3nt: TGTGCCAGCAGCTCCAGGGTAGTGGACACAGATACGCAGTATTTT

d_gene: -
j_gene: TRBJ2-2
v_gene: TRBV28
abundance: -
CDR3aa: CASKGVNTGELFF
CDR3nt: TGTGCCAGCAAGGGCGTGAACACCGGGGAGCTGTTTTTT

d_gene: -
j_gene: TRBJ2-5
v_gene: TRBV7-6
abundance: medium-sized
CDR3aa: CASSLEWEAQETQYF
CDR3nt: TGTGCCAGCAGCTTAGAATGGGAGGCCCAAGAGACCCAGTACTTC

d_gene: TRBD2
j_gene: TRBJ2-1
v_gene: TRBV11-3
abundance: many
CDR3aa: CASSSLSGSYSYNEQFF
CDR3nt: TGTGCCAGCAGCTCACTTAGCGGGAGTTACTCCTACAATGAGCAGTTCTTC

d_gene: -
j_gene: TRBJ2-2
v_gene: TRBV5-1
abundance: many
CDR3aa: CASSLIRAGELFF
CDR3nt: TGCGCCAGCAGCTTAATCAGGGCCGGGGAGCTGTTTTTT

d_gene: TRBD1
j_gene: TRBJ2-4
v_gene: TRBV20-1
abundance: once
CDR3aa: CSARTGGAKNIQYF
CDR3nt: TGCAGTGCTAGAACAGGGGGGGCCAAAAACATTCAGTACTTC

d_gene: TRBD1
j_gene: TRBJ1-1
v_gene: TRBV3-1
abundance: many
CDR3aa: CASSQGQGTEAFF
CDR3nt: TGTGCCAGCAGCCAAGGACAGGGGACTGAAGCTTTCTTT

d_gene: TRBD2
j_gene: TRBJ2-2
v_gene: TRBV7-8
abundance: many
CDR3aa: CASSARTGGSTGELFF
CDR3nt: TGTGCCAGCAGCGCAAGGACGGGGGGAAGCACCGGGGAGCTGTTTTTT

d_gene: TRBD2
j_gene: TRBJ2-2
v_gene: TRBV7-6
abundance: -
CDR3aa: CASSRTSGGSGELFF
CDR3nt: TGTGCCAGCAGCCGGACTAGCGGGGGTTCCGGGGAGCTGTTTTTT

d_gene: TRBD1
j_gene: TRBJ1-5
v_gene: TRBV12-3/TRBV12-4
abundance: many
CDR3aa: CASTLQGAHQPQHF
CDR3nt: TGTGCCAGCACCCTACAGGGGGCGCATCAGCCCCAGCATTTT

d_gene: -
j_gene: TRBJ1-3
v_gene: TRBV6-2/TRBV6-3
abundance: few
CDR3aa: CASRTPPGRGNTIYF
CDR3nt: TGTGCCAGCAGAACGCCCCCCGGTCGCGGAAACACCATATATTTT

d_gene: -
j_gene: TRBJ1-2
v_gene: TRBV7-8
abundance: few
CDR3aa: CASSATPVGNGYTF
CDR3nt: TGTGCCAGCAGCGCCACGCCAGTCGGGAATGGCTACACCTTC

d_gene: -
j_gene: TRBJ2-7
v_gene: TRBV5-1
abundance: many
CDR3aa: CASSLEVLGRAPYEQYF
CDR3nt: TGCGCCAGCAGCTTGGAAGTCCTGGGCAGGGCCCCCTACGAGCAGTACTTC

d_gene: TRBD1
j_gene: TRBJ1-2
v_gene: TRBV19
abundance: -
CDR3aa: CASSPRTGASYGYTF
CDR3nt: TGTGCCAGTAGTCCCCGGACAGGGGCCAGCTATGGCTACACCTTC

d_gene: -
j_gene: TRBJ2-1
v_gene: TRBV5-8
abundance: -
CDR3aa: CASSLSRRAGRSYNEQFF
CDR3nt: TGTGCCAGCAGCTTAAGCCGTCGGGCGGGGCGGTCCTACAATGAGCAGTTCTTC

d_gene: TRBD1
j_gene: TRBJ1-6
v_gene: TRBV7-9
abundance: few
CDR3aa: CASSRGQGTYNSPLHF
CDR3nt: TGCGCCAGCAGCCGAGGACAGGGGACATATAATTCACCCCTCCACTTT

d_gene: -
j_gene: TRBJ1-5
v_gene: TRBV15
abundance: -
CDR3aa: CATSKTEGSNQPQHF
CDR3nt: TGTGCCACCAGTAAGACAGAAGGTAGCAATCAGCCCCAGCATTTT

d_gene: -
j_gene: TRBJ2-7
v_gene: TRBV7-2
abundance: -
CDR3aa: CASSPEQYF
CDR3nt: TGTGCCAGCAGCCCCGAGCAGTACTTC

d_gene: -
j_gene: TRBJ2-5
v_gene: TRBV24-1
abundance: -
CDR3aa: CATSDGFYNEQYF
CDR3nt: TGTGCCACCAGTGATGGATTCTACAATGAGCAGTACTTC

d_gene: -
j_gene: TRBJ2-5
v_gene: TRBV7-9
abundance: many
CDR3aa: CASSLTIGLETQYF
CDR3nt: TGTGCCAGCAGCTTAACAATAGGTTTGGAGACCCAGTACTTC

d_gene: TRBD1
j_gene: TRBJ1-4
v_gene: TRBV9
abundance: few
CDR3aa: CASSVAGTGTEKLFF
CDR3nt: TGTGCCAGCAGCGTAGCCGGGACAGGGACGGAAAAACTGTTTTTT

d_gene: -
j_gene: TRBJ2-1
v_gene: TRBV6-1
abundance: many
CDR3aa: CASRLTQTSEQFF
CDR3nt: TGTGCCAGCAGGCTGACCCAAACAAGTGAGCAGTTCTTC

d_gene: -
j_gene: TRBJ2-7
v_gene: TRBV6-1
abundance: many
CDR3aa: CASSHGSSYEQYF
CDR3nt: TGTGCCAGCAGCCACGGTAGCTCCTACGAGCAGTACTTC

d_gene: TRBD1
j_gene: TRBJ2-1
v_gene: TRBV6-1
abundance: many
CDR3aa: CASRAGTGGVDEQFF
CDR3nt: TGTGCCAGCAGGGCCGGGACAGGGGGCGTGGATGAGCAGTTCTTC

d_gene: -
j_gene: TRBJ1-1
v_gene: TRBV29-1
abundance: many
CDR3aa: CSVLHPMNTEAFF
CDR3nt: TGCAGCGTACTACACCCAATGAACACTGAAGCTTTCTTT

d_gene: -
j_gene: TRBJ2-7
v_gene: TRBV3-1
abundance: -
CDR3aa: CASSPRAGEQYF
CDR3nt: TGTGCCAGCAGCCCCCGGGCCGGCGAGCAGTACTTC